This TCR beta chain was recovered during a study of Tregs in tolerant kidney transplant recipients. Broader study findings: Activated donor B cell expansion appeared to reveal the most relevant donor-specific TCRbeta repertoire.

Remarks on this clone: Its antigen is still unknown.

The data were produced by immunoSEQ multiplex PCR, yet TCRdb's version contains in-frame clones alone and is incomplete. Of 80,000 to 90,000 clones listed, over 85% are singletons. This CDR3 region has 17 residues. Trimming pared 1 base from V and 10 bases from J, leaving 20 bases between. Germline V CDR1 and CDR2: SNHLY, FYNNEI. Unstimulated regulatory T cells (CD4+CD25+CD127-), CD4+CD25- non-regulatory cells, CD4 and CD8 cells were FACS-sorted from thawed PBMCs. This chain links TRBV2 with TRBJ1-6, with D perhaps matching TRBD1 (5 bases). This receptor was obtained from a human donor in good health. Input material: CD8+ T cells from blood. The CDR3 sequence: CASSEVGPGGGKSPLHF. In nucleotides, the CDR3 is TGTGCCAGCAGTGAAGTAGGCCCCGGGGGGGGGAAATCACCCCTCCACTTT. Full variable domain (remainder filled in from reference TRBV2 and TRBJ1-6): EPEVTQTPSHQVTQMGQEVILRCVPISNHLYFYWYRQILGQKVEFLVSFYNNEISEKSEIFDDQFSVERPDGSNFTLKIRSTKLEDSAMYFCASSEVGPGGGKSPLHFGNGTRLTVT.